This record covers a single T cell receptor beta chain. Its antigen is as yet unknown. Trimming left V 4 bases short and J 6 bases short, with 13 bases between. Per the germline V gene, CDR1 is SGHTA and CDR2 is FQGTGA. The CDR3 extends over 13 amino acids. Full-length variable regions came from constant-region reverse primers plus semi-nested Nested Universal Primer A PCR. MiXCR, applied by TCRdb to the 5' RACE reads, yields one record per CDR3 protein. This sample has about 61,000 distinct CDR3 sequences, with under 35% found just once. Whole-study findings and limits: Tumor memory CD4+ T cell TCR gene usage clustered with blood and lymph node memory CD4+ cells and lymph node naive CD4+ cells.

The chain joins TRBV7-3 to TRBJ2-7; a weak D match, TRBD2 (6 bases). The TCR sequence derives from a female donor with breast cancer. Source material: tumor-infiltrating naive CD4+ T cells sorted from the breast tumor. The subset: naive CD4+ T cells, CD4+CD45RA+CD25-. The CDR3 region is CASSSFQGGEQYF. The CDR3 DNA sequence: TGTGCCAGCAGCTCTTTCCAGGGAGGCGAGCAGTACTTC.